The T cell receptor beta chain under discussion was sequenced for a study of T cell repertoires in cytomegalovirus infection. The study, taken as a whole, reports: Clonotypes of TCR beta that were HLA-C-restricted and CMV-specific dominated the ex vivo response.

TCRdb re-called the reads through MiXCR, storing one row per CDR3 protein. The data show 200,000 to 300,000 distinct CDR3 sequences, roughly 15% seen once. This clonotype was counted many times. The antigen is not known. CDR3 length: 15 amino acids. In germline, CDR1 is SGHTA, CDR2 FQGTGA. J was trimmed by 3 bases and V by 4 bases; bases with no gene match: 7. This chain joins TRBV7-3 and TRBJ2-3; 7 bases match TRBD2. This TCR derives from a human donor in good health (CMV status not recorded). Some clones in this sample may be carry-over from other donors' samples. The material sequenced was PBMCs. The CDR3 region has the DNA TGTGCCAGCAGCTCCCTAGGCGGGGGAACAGATACGCAGTATTTT. Translation gives CASSSLGGGTDTQYF.